Detailed here is one TCR beta chain. Its antigen is undetermined. Germline V CDR1 and CDR2: SEHNR, FQNEAQ (reference sequence). Trimming removed 1 base at V and 1 base at J, with 10 bases between. This CDR3 comprises 16 residues. Sorted subsets were CFSE-labeled and cultured approximately 5 days with allogeneic dendritic cells. This sample is drawn from a study of regulatory dendritic cells for organ transplantation. Study background: Monocytes received vitamin D3 on days 0 and 4, IL-10 on day 4.

Sequenced by immunoSEQ multiplex PCR; TCRdb stores in-frame clones only, minus some. The sample holds over 20,000 clones, 75% to 90% seen once. The specimen sequenced was naive CD4+ T cells from blood cultured with regulatory dendritic cells. Described subset: CD45RA+ naive T cells. This TCR was recovered from a human donor in good health. The genes are TRBV7-9 and TRBJ1-4; tentative D call: TRBD1 (6 bases). The CDR3 coding sequence is TGTGCCAGCAGCTTAGGGCTACAGGGAACTAATGAAAAACTGTTTTTT. This codes for CASSLGLQGTNEKLFF.